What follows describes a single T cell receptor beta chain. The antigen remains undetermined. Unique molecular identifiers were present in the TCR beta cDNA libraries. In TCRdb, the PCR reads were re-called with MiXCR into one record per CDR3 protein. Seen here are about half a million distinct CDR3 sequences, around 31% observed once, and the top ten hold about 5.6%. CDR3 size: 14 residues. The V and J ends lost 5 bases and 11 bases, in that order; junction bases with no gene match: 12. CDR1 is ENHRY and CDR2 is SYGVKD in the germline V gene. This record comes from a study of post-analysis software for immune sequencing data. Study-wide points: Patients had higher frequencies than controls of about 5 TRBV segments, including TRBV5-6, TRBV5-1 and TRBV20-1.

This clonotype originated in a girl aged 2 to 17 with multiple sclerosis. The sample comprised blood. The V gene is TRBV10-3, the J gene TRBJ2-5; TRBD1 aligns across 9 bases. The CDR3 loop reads CAISNRGPGEEQYF. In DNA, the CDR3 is TGTGCCATCAGTAACAGGGGGCCTGGAGAAGAGCAGTACTTC.